The rows below give T cell receptor beta chains drawn from one sample of a study of T cells in Graves' hyperthyroidism and ophthalmopathy. TCRdb re-called the multiplex PCR reads through MiXCR, storing one row per CDR3 protein. In the table there are roughly 280,000 distinct CDR3 sequences, about 17% of which are singletons. Source material: blood. The receptor set was obtained from a woman aged 55-69 years with Graves' ophthalmopathy. Both conserved end residues are part of each CDR3. The D gene is left open where the match is weak. A clone size is listed for some rows: how often the clone was seen (once, few, many), or a class if it is expanded.

v_call	d_call	j_call	clone_size	cdr3_aa	cdr3_nt
TRBV29-1	NA	TRBJ2-2	many	CSAQGTPDTGELFF	TGCAGCGCCCAAGGGACCCCTGACACCGGGGAGCTGTTTTTT
TRBV6-2/TRBV6-3	NA	TRBJ2-1	NA	CASSLHRDYEQFF	TGTGCCAGCAGTTTACACAGGGATTATGAGCAGTTCTTC
TRBV4-3	NA	TRBJ2-7	many	CASSQESGIEQYF	TGCGCCAGCAGCCAAGAATCCGGGATCGAGCAGTACTTC
TRBV27	TRBD2	TRBJ2-7	many	CASRDGGGDYEQYF	TGTGCCAGCAGGGACGGGGGGGGGGACTACGAGCAGTACTTC
TRBV2	NA	TRBJ1-3	many	CASSPGSLSGNTIYF	TGTGCCAGCAGCCCCGGTTCTCTCTCTGGAAACACCATATATTTT
TRBV4-3	TRBD1	TRBJ1-2	NA	CASSQTHRGFYGYTF	TGCGCCAGCAGCCAGACCCACAGGGGATTCTATGGCTACACCTTC
TRBV7-6	NA	TRBJ1-1	NA	CASSASREEAFF	TGTGCCAGCAGCGCCTCCCGAGAAGAAGCTTTCTTT
TRBV5-4	TRBD2	TRBJ2-1	few	CASSPGTSGRAWNEQFF	TGTGCCAGCAGCCCCGGGACTAGCGGGAGGGCCTGGAATGAGCAGTTCTTC
TRBV18	TRBD1	TRBJ2-7	NA	CASSPTFGQGASNEQYF	TGTGCCAGCTCACCTACCTTCGGACAGGGGGCTAGCAACGAGCAGTACTTC
TRBV6-1	TRBD1	TRBJ2-7	NA	CASSPGTVNYEQYF	TGTGCCAGCAGTCCCGGGACAGTTAATTACGAGCAGTACTTC
TRBV6-1	TRBD2	TRBJ2-2	NA	CASKYRAGVNTGELFF	TGTGCCAGCAAATATAGGGCGGGGGTTAACACCGGGGAGCTGTTTTTT
TRBV2	NA	TRBJ2-2	few	CASNPSRTGELFF	TGTGCCAGCAACCCTAGCCGGACCGGGGAGCTGTTTTTT
TRBV7-2	NA	TRBJ2-1	many	CASSREQGFGQFF	TGTGCCAGCAGCCGTGAACAGGGTTTTGGGCAGTTCTTC
TRBV4-1	NA	TRBJ1-5	few	CASSQEGQGYQPQHF	TGCGCCAGCAGCCAAGAGGGGCAGGGTTATCAGCCCCAGCATTTT
TRBV28	TRBD1	TRBJ1-5	many	CASSLRSDRGPWPQPQHF	TGTGCCAGCAGTTTAAGGTCTGACAGGGGGCCCTGGCCTCAGCCCCAGCATTTT
TRBV27	TRBD2	TRBJ2-1	many	CASRRSLAGGFSYNEQFF	TGTGCCAGCAGAAGATCGCTAGCGGGGGGGTTCTCCTACAATGAGCAGTTCTTC
TRBV6-2/TRBV6-3	NA	TRBJ1-1	many	CASSRSGSNTEAFF	TGTGCCAGCAGCCGCTCCGGGTCGAACACTGAAGCTTTCTTT
TRBV5-4	NA	TRBJ1-3	NA	CASSSGTDSGTTIYF	TGTGCCAGCAGCTCAGGGACTGACTCTGGAACCACCATATATTTT
TRBV2	NA	TRBJ2-5	many	CASTRESRETQYF	TGTGCCAGCACTCGGGAGAGTCGTGAGACCCAGTACTTC
TRBV27	NA	TRBJ1-6	NA	CASFSAGYNSPLHF	TGTGCCAGCTTTTCCGCAGGGTATAATTCACCCCTCCACTTT
TRBV3-1	TRBD1	TRBJ2-7	many	CASSRSGGIEQYF	TGTGCCAGCAGCAGGTCAGGGGGCATCGAGCAGTACTTC
TRBV20-1	TRBD1	TRBJ1-2	many	CSAIPLTGNGYGYTF	TGCAGTGCTATCCCGCTGACAGGGAATGGCTATGGCTACACCTTC
TRBV28	TRBD2	TRBJ2-7	many	CASSLRPRLAGMYEQYF	TGTGCCAGCAGTTTACGTCCACGGCTAGCGGGAATGTACGAGCAGTACTTC
TRBV7-2	TRBD2	TRBJ2-1	many	CASSSPPGLALGEQFF	TGTGCCAGCAGCTCACCCCCAGGACTAGCTTTGGGTGAGCAGTTCTTC